This is a list of T cell receptor beta chains from one sample in a study of OX40 agonist ivuxolimab in advanced cancers. Using immunoSEQ multiplex PCR, the repertoire was profiled, and TCRdb retains in-frame clones only, with some absent. The table lists some 69,000 clones, 85% to 90% of them singletons, with 10% to 13% in the top ten. The sample consisted of CD4+ or CD8+ T cells sorted from blood, taken in a trial of the OX40 agonist ivuxolimab. The receptors were gathered from an adult with an advanced solid tumor such as melanoma, head and neck, liver or kidney cancer. Each CDR3 is given with its conserved first and last residue. The D gene is left open where the match is weak.

d_gene | v_gene | CDR3aa
NA | TRBV9 | CASSAKGWNTEAFF
NA | TRBV11-2 | CASSRVSSYNEQFF
NA | TRBV28 | CASSQASARNNEQFF
TRBD1 | TRBV18 | CASSLQGASFEQYF
NA | TRBV7-2 | CASSLGSVNNYGYTF
TRBD2 | TRBV7-2 | CASTLGLAAPLLFF
NA | TRBV7-3 | CASSLLAANTGELFF
NA | TRBV7-3 | CASSLQGSSYNEQFF
NA | TRBV18 | CASSQNRATEAFF
NA | TRBV6-5 | CASSTGADTQYF
TRBD2 | TRBV7-2 | CASSFVAGSSGEQYF
NA | TRBV5-1 | CASSHTGLSYEQYF
NA | TRBV2 | CASSEAGGTDTQYF
TRBD2 | TRBV7-2 | CASSGSGGRDEQFF
TRBD1 | TRBV6-6 | CASRKQGDSYEQYF
NA | TRBV6-6 | CASSWGGEAFF
NA | TRBV7-8 | CASSSRVTNTEAFF
NA | TRBV6-6 | CASSQGGRGTEAFF
TRBD2 | TRBV7-2 | CASSLGLAGGAYEQYF
TRBD2 | TRBV7-3 | CASSGGLAGGREQFF
TRBD1 | TRBV10-3 | CAISETGQGIGNEQFF
NA | TRBV5-4 | CASRWDPSTDTQYF
TRBD1 | TRBV19 | CAAQGDTEAFF
TRBD2 | TRBV4-1 | CASSQGASGSYEQYF
TRBD2 | TRBV28 | CASRGGRTAKNIQYF
NA | TRBV5-1 | CASSPGGSQETQYF
NA | TRBV11-3 | CASSLTTEAFF
TRBD1 | TRBV28 | CASSTGDTEAFF
NA | TRBV2 | CASSFGQSNYGYTF
NA | TRBV5-4 | CASSPRGITGELFF
NA | TRBV11-2 | CASSLGVWGDTQYF
TRBD2 | TRBV7-2 | CASSLAGYTDTQYF
TRBD1 | TRBV5-1 | CASSPDRGPGTDTQYF
NA | TRBV7-9 | CASTRREPNTEAFF
NA | TRBV4-2 | CASSQGRGFSYNEQFF